Following are 32 T cell receptor beta chains from one sample sequenced in a study of blood T cell repertoires in COVID-19. TCRdb keeps only in-frame clones here, not all; method: immunoSEQ multiplex PCR. The table lists about 350,000 clones, 80% to 90% of them singletons. Sequenced material: peripheral blood. Receptor source: a woman aged 50 to 65 with COVID-19, enrolled during active disease.

The chain uses TRBV3-1 (or the pseudogene TRBV3-2) and TRBJ1-6; D is unresolved. The germline V gene encodes CDR1 LGHDT and CDR2 YNNKEL (reference sequence). The germline V and J ends were trimmed by 1 base and 9 bases, with 13 bases remaining between them. The CDR3 covers 15 residues. For the CDR3, the DNA is TGTGCCAGCAGCCAAGGGGCACATGCCGCTTCACCCCTCCACTTT. This encodes CASSQGAHAASPLHF.

The chain couples TRBV6-6 to TRBJ2-7; 7 bases map to TRBD2. Germline CDR1 is MNHNY and CDR2 is SVGAGI (reference sequence). Trimming took 2 bases from V and 3 from J; bases not matched to a gene: 4. The CDR3 is 14 amino acids. For the CDR3, the DNA is TGTGCCAGCAGTTACGGGGCTAGCGGCTACGAGCAGTACTTC. It translates to CASSYGASGYEQYF.

The rearrangement links TRBV6-5 to TRBJ2-1; TRBD2 agrees at 9 bases. Trimming took 11 bases from V and 10 from J; bases not matched to a gene: 15. This CDR3 spans 14 amino acids. From germline, CDR1 is MNHEY and CDR2 SVGAGI. As DNA, the CDR3 is TGTGCCTGCCACGCCCTTAGGACTAGCGTAGAGCAGTTCTTC. Translating it yields CACHALRTSVEQFF.

The V gene is TRBV12-5, the J gene TRBJ2-3, with 8 nucleotides matching TRBD1. V lost 2 bases and J lost 4; bases outside the gene matches: 8. The CDR3 has 16 amino acids. CDR1 is LGHNT, CDR2 FRNRAP, per germline. The CDR3 bases are TGTGCTAGTGGTTTGACGGACAGGGTCGGGGCAGATACGCAGTATTTT. It translates to CASGLTDRVGADTQYF.

Comments on this clone: At the DNA level, this CDR3 is encoded by other sequences in the same sample as well. The chain links TRBV24-1 to TRBJ1-5; D remains ambiguous. CDR3 size: 13 residues. Germline values: CDR1 KGHDR, CDR2 SFDVKD. Trimming cost V 5 bases and J 4 bases, with 8 bases left between them. CDR3 sequence: CATSGQGNQPQHF. As DNA, the CDR3 is TGTGCCACCAGTGGACAAGGAAATCAGCCCCAGCATTTT.

V is TRBV18 and J is TRBJ2-7; a possible D gene is TRBD2 (5 bases). This CDR3 has 15 amino acids. Trimming took off 6 bases at V and 2 bases at J, with 17 bases between the two ends. Germline V CDR1 and CDR2: KGHSH, LQKENI. This CDR3 is CASSKGEGATYEQYF. The CDR3 nucleotides are TGTGCCAGCTCCAAAGGAGAGGGAGCCACCTACGAGCAGTACTTC.

This clone has only one observation. This chain joins TRBV5-8 and TRBJ2-1; D not resolved. V was clipped by 2 bases and J by 3 bases, with 12 bases between them. The CDR3 covers 15 residues. Germline values: CDR1 SGHTS, CDR2 YDEGEE. CDR3 DNA: TGTGCCAGCAGCTTTGAGCGATGGGTCTACAATGAGCAGTTCTTC. As protein: CASSFERWVYNEQFF.

The chain employs TRBV11-3 and TRBJ2-1; possibly TRBD2 for D (6 bases). The CDR3 sequence is 14 residues long. Germline lookup yields CDR1 SGHNT and CDR2 YENEEA. V dropped 3 bases and J dropped 10 bases, with 16 bases sitting between them. The CDR3 nucleotides are TGTGCCAGCAGCTTTAGCGGACTCCCCCAGGAGCAGTTCTTC. Translation: CASSFSGLPQEQFF.

This chain connects TRBV7-8 to TRBJ1-1, with no clear D. V was trimmed by 6 bases and J by 5 bases, leaving 19 bases between them. Germline lookup yields CDR1 SGHVS and CDR2 FQNEAQ. The CDR3 covers 15 residues. As DNA, the CDR3 is TGTGCCAGCAGTAATACAAGGAGAACGGGGACTGAAGCTTTCTTT. Translating gives CASSNTRRTGTEAFF.

CDR3 sequence: CASTLTGQARSGANVLTF. The CDR3 nucleotides are TGTGCCAGCACCCTTACGGGACAGGCTCGCTCTGGGGCCAACGTCCTGACTTTC. This chain uses TRBV28 with TRBJ2-6, with 8 bases identical to TRBD1. V shed 7 bases, J shed 0 bases, and the junction held 11 bases outside the gene matches. CDR1 and CDR2 from the germline V gene are MDHEN and SYDVKM. The CDR3 loop spans 18 amino acids.

The rearrangement uses TRBV7-8 and TRBJ2-3; a weak D match, TRBD1 (6 bases). V lost 2 bases and J lost 0, with 15 bases in between. The CDR3 has 17 residues. CDR1 is SGHVS, CDR2 FQNEAQ, per germline. The CDR3 DNA is TGTGCCAGCAGCTTAAGAGGGGGTCAGCCTAGCACAGATACGCAGTATTTT. Protein sequence: CASSLRGGQPSTDTQYF.

The chain joins TRBV27 to TRBJ2-3; D unclear. V was trimmed by 4 bases and J by 1 base, leaving 9 bases between them. The CDR3 is 14 residues long. CDR1 MNHEY and CDR2 SMNVEV come from the germline V gene (reference sequence). CDR3 in DNA: TGTGCCAGCAGTTGGGCAGGTGGCACAGATACGCAGTATTTT. Translating it yields CASSWAGGTDTQYF.

The chain employs TRBV28 and TRBJ1-4, with TRBD1 matching 7 bases. This CDR3 contains 14 residues. The germline gives CDR1 MDHEN, CDR2 SYDVKM. With 6 bases clipped from V and 3 bases from J, the junction kept 4 bases outside the gene matches. Here the CDR3 reads CASRPTGSNEKLFF. DNA for the CDR3: TGTGCCAGCAGACCGACAGGGTCTAATGAAAAACTGTTTTTT.

The chain joins TRBV4-1 to TRBJ2-7; 8 nucleotides agree with TRBD2. The germline gives CDR1 MGHRA, CDR2 YSYEKL. After removal of 0 bases from V and 4 bases from J, the junction contained 8 bases not matched to a gene. The CDR3 loop spans 16 amino acids. The CDR3 coding sequence is TGCGCCAGCAGCCAAGAGAGGGCGGGAGGCCGATACGAGCAGTACTTC. As protein: CASSQERAGGRYEQYF.

This chain links TRBV19 with TRBJ1-2, with D possibly matching TRBD1 (5 bases). Trimming took 6 bases from V and 7 from J, leaving 18 bases between them. The CDR3 contains 14 residues. Germline V gene lookup returns CDR1 LNHDA and CDR2 SQIVND (reference sequence). The DNA of the CDR3 is TGTGCCAGTAGAAGCCTGGGGGGTACCTTTGGCTACACCTTC. Translated: CASRSLGGTFGYTF.

The rearrangement uses TRBV6-2 or TRBV6-3 and TRBJ2-1; 8 bases match TRBD2. Germline lookup yields CDR1 MNHEY and CDR2 SVGEGT. Germline trimming cut 5 bases from V and 4 bases from J; bases unmatched to any gene: 10. CDR3 length: 16 residues. CDR3 bases: TGTGCCAGCAGTACTAACAAGGCGGGAGGTTACAATGAGCAGTTCTTC. The encoded protein is CASSTNKAGGYNEQFF.

The chain combines TRBV9 with TRBJ2-7, with TRBD2 matching over 12 bases. V lost 4 bases to trimming and J lost 3 bases; unmatched junction nucleotides: 2. The CDR3 length is 14 residues. Germline values: CDR1 SGDLS, CDR2 YYNGEE. CDR3 residues: CASSRLAGDYEQYF. The CDR3 DNA is TGTGCCAGCAGCCGACTAGCGGGAGACTACGAGCAGTACTTC.

The chain has TRBV6-1 and TRBJ2-1; 10 bases line up with TRBD2. This CDR3 region has 16 residues. Trimming took 2 bases from V and 7 from J; bases not matched to a gene: 8. Germline V gives CDR1 MNHNS, CDR2 SASEGT. The CDR3 DNA sequence: TGTGCCAGCAGTGAAAGGCTAGCGGGAGTAGGGAATGAGCAGTTCTTC. Protein sequence: CASSERLAGVGNEQFF.

The chain recombines TRBV4-3 with TRBJ2-5, with 12 bases identical to TRBD2. The trim removed 0 bases at V and 5 bases at J, leaving 7 bases unmatched. The CDR3 spans 17 residues. CDR1 is LGHNA, CDR2 YSLEER, per germline. CDR3 DNA sequence: TGCGCCAGCAGCCAAGAGTCCCCAACTAGCGGGAGGGAGACCCAGTACTTC. This translates into CASSQESPTSGRETQYF.

This sequence joins TRBV5-1 and TRBJ1-4; D may be TRBD1 (5 bases). Germline lookup yields CDR1 SGHRS and CDR2 YFSETQ. The CDR3 has 15 residues. Trimming pared 0 bases from V and 6 bases from J, leaving 12 bases between. The CDR3 loop is CASSLVAGDYEKLFF. CDR3 bases: TGCGCCAGCAGCTTGGTGGCGGGGGACTATGAAAAACTGTTTTTT.

This rearrangement joins TRBV5-1 to TRBJ2-5, with D possibly TRBD1 on 6 matching bases. In germline, CDR1 is SGHRS, CDR2 YFSETQ. The ends were cut back, 1 base at V and 2 bases at J, with 12 bases in the middle. The CDR3 extends over 15 amino acids. In DNA, the CDR3 is TGCGCCAGCAGCTTGTGGGGACAAAGTCAAGAGACCCAGTACTTC. It encodes CASSLWGQSQETQYF.

The rearrangement links TRBV29-1 to TRBJ2-3, with TRBD2 matching over 9 bases. V lost 3 bases, J lost 4 bases, and 5 bases stayed unmatched. Germline V lookup: CDR1 SQVTM, CDR2 ANQGSEA. This CDR3 region has 14 residues. The CDR3 region has the DNA TGCAGCGTTGAGCGGGAGGGCCCGGCAGATACGCAGTATTTT. Its protein product is CSVEREGPADTQYF.

The rearrangement uses TRBV4-1 and TRBJ1-5; a weak D match, TRBD1 (5 bases). Germline V gene sequence: CDR1 MGHRA, CDR2 YSYEKL. The CDR3 length is 15 residues. Trimming stripped 0 bases from V and 3 bases from J, with 9 bases between. CDR3 nucleotide sequence: TGCGCCAGCAGCCAAGATTCAGGGTACAATCAGCCCCAGCATTTT. Translation: CASSQDSGYNQPQHF.

CDR3: CASSQGSRSNEKLFF. DNA of the CDR3: TGTGCCAGCAGCCAAGGGAGTCGGTCTAATGAAAAACTGTTTTTT. V gene TRBV3-1 (or the pseudogene TRBV3-2) combines with J gene TRBJ1-4, with no clear D. Germline CDR1 reads LGHDT; CDR2 reads YNNKEL (reference sequence). The CDR3 has 15 residues. Trimming shortened V by 1 base and J by 3 bases, and 9 bases separated the two germline ends.

The CDR3 region is CASSGPGGNQPQHF. Written as DNA, the CDR3 is TGTGCCAGCAGCGGACCGGGGGGCAATCAGCCCCAGCATTTT. The chain is built from TRBV9 and TRBJ1-5; D perhaps matches TRBD1 (5 bases). Germline CDR1 is SGDLS and CDR2 is YYNGEE. The CDR3 totals 14 residues. With 3 bases removed from V and 2 bases from J, the gap between germline ends came to 9 bases.

The gene calls are TRBV2 and TRBJ2-7, with D tentatively TRBD1 (6 bases). The germline V gene has CDR1 SNHLY and CDR2 FYNNEI. V was pared by 7 bases and J by 1 base, with 8 bases between. This CDR3 is 12 amino acids long. The DNA for the CDR3 is TGTGCCAGCAAGGACAGATCCTACGAGCAGTACTTC. Amino acid sequence: CASKDRSYEQYF.

The CDR3 coding sequence is TGTGCCAGCAGGGGGACTCTATCCACAGATACGCAGTATTTT. Amino acid sequence: CASRGTLSTDTQYF. The chain joins TRBV7-2 to TRBJ2-3; D is possibly TRBD2 (6 bases). Trimming removed 6 bases at V and 2 bases at J, with 12 bases between. The CDR3 length is 14 residues. From germline, CDR1 is SGHTA and CDR2 FQGNSA.

J is TRBJ1-4 and V is TRBV7-2, with D maybe TRBD1 (5 bases). V gave up 5 bases and J gave up 6 bases, with 13 bases separating them. There are 14 residues in the CDR3. CDR1 and CDR2 from the germline V gene are SGHTA and FQGNSA. CDR3 bases: TGTGCCAGCAGCCAAGGGGCGGGGCATGAAAAACTGTTTTTT. Protein sequence: CASSQGAGHEKLFF.

The chain employs TRBV18 and TRBJ1-4, with 8 bases identical to TRBD1. Losses at the gene ends were 3 bases for V and 8 bases for J; bases not matched to a gene: 5. This CDR3 region has 14 residues. Germline lookup yields CDR1 KGHSH and CDR2 LQKENI. The CDR3 nucleotides read TGTGCCAGCTCACCGGACAGGGCCCCAGAAAAACTGTTTTTT. Translating gives CASSPDRAPEKLFF. Full variable domain (remainder filled in from reference TRBV18 and TRBJ1-4): NAGVMQNPRHLVRRRGQEARLRCSPMKGHSHVYWYRQLPEEGLKFMVYLQKENIIDESGMPKERFSAEFPKEGPSILRIQQVVRGDSAAYFCASSPDRAPEKLFFGSGTQLSVL.

V gene TRBV4-2 combines with J gene TRBJ2-7; a possible D gene is TRBD1 (6 bases). CDR1 and CDR2 (germline): LGHNA, YNFKEQ. Trimming removed 5 bases from V and 3 bases from J, with 11 bases in between. The CDR3 runs 13 residues. In nucleotides, the CDR3 is TGTGCCAGCAGCGTCGGGACATTCTACGAGCAGTACTTC. Translation gives CASSVGTFYEQYF.

The chain combines TRBV5-1 with TRBJ1-6; D might be TRBD1 (5 bases). Trimming stripped 0 bases from V and 5 bases from J, with 9 bases between. The CDR3 extends over 15 amino acids. Germline CDR1 reads SGHRS; CDR2 reads YFSETQ. The CDR3 spells CASSLAQGDNSPLHF. CDR3 nucleotide sequence: TGCGCCAGCAGCTTGGCGCAGGGCGATAATTCACCCCTCCACTTT. The complete variable domain, with remaining parts taken from reference TRBV5-1 and TRBJ1-6, reads KAGVTQTPRYLIKTRGQQVTLSCSPISGHRSVSWYQQTPGQGLQFLFEYFSETQRNKGNFPGRFSGRQFSNSRSEMNVSTLELGDSALYLCASSLAQGDNSPLHFGNGTRLTVT.

CDR3 sequence reads: CASSYRGRNTEAFF. The CDR3 DNA reads TGTGCCAGCAGTTACAGGGGCAGGAACACTGAAGCTTTCTTT. The rearrangement links TRBV7-2 to TRBJ1-1; 7 bases are a match to TRBD1. Germline V gives CDR1 SGHTA, CDR2 FQGNSA. The V gene end was trimmed by 6 bases and the J gene end by 1 base; junction bases not matched to a gene: 5. There are 14 residues in the CDR3.